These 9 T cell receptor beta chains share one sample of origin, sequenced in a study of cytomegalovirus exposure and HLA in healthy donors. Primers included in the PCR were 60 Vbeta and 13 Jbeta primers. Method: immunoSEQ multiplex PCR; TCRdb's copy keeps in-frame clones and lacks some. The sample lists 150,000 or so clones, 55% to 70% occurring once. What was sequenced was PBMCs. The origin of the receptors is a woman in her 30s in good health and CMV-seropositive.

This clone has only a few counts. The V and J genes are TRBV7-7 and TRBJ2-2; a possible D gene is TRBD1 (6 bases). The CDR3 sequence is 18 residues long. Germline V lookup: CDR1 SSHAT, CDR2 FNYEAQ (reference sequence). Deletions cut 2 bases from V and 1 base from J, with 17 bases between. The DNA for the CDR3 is TGTGCCAGCAGCTTAACCCCAACAGGGTTGATGAACACCGGGGAGCTGTTTTTT. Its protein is CASSLTPTGLMNTGELFF.

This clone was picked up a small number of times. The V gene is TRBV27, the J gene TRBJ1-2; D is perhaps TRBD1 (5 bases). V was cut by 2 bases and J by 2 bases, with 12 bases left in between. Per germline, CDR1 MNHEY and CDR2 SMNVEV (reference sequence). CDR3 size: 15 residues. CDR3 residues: CASSLVGGTNYGYTF. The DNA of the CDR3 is TGTGCCAGCAGTTTAGTCGGGGGAACCAACTATGGCTACACCTTC.

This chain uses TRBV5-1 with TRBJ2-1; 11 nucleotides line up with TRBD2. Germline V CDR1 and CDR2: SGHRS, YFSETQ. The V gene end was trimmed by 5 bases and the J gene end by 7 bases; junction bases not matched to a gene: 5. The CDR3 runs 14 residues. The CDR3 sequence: CASSSGRARNEQFF. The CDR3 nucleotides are TGCGCCAGCAGTAGCGGGAGGGCCAGGAATGAGCAGTTCTTC.

CDR3 loop: CAISAGTGLQETQYF. CDR3 sequence (DNA): TGTGCCATCAGCGCCGGGACAGGTCTCCAAGAGACCCAGTACTTC. The J gene is TRBJ2-5, the V gene TRBV10-3; 8 nucleotides align to TRBD1. Germline assignment: CDR1 ENHRY and CDR2 SYGVKD. The CDR3 is 15 residues long. Germline trimming cut 6 bases from V and 1 base from J; bases unmatched to any gene: 7.

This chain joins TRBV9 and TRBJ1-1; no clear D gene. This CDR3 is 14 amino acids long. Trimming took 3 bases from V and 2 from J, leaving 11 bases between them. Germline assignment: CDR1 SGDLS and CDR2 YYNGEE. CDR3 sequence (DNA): TGTGCCAGCAGCGGGAAGACACCTAACACTGAAGCTTTCTTT. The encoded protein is CASSGKTPNTEAFF.

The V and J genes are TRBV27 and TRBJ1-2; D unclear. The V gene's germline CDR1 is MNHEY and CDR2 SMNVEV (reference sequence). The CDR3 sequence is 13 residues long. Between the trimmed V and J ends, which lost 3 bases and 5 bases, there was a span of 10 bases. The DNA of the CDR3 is TGTGCCAGCAGTTTGAGGGTCGGTTATGGCTACACCTTC. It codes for CASSLRVGYGYTF.

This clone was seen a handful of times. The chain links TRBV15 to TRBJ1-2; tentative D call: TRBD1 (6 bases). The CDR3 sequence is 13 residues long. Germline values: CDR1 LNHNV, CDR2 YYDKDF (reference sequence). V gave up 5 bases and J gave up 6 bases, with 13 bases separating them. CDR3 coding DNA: TGTGCCACCAGCGCACAGGGTAGGGATGGCTACACCTTC. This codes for CATSAQGRDGYTF.

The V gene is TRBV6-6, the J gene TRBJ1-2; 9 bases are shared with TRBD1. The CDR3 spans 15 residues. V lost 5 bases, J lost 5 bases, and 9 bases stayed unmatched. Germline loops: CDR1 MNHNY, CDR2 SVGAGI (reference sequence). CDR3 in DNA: TGTGCCAGCAGTCTCAACAGGGGGCTTCGATATGGCTACACCTTC. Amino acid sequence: CASSLNRGLRYGYTF.

In DNA form, the CDR3 reads TGCGCCAGCAGTCTGACAGGCTACTCCTACGAGCAGTACTTC. Protein: CASSLTGYSYEQYF. The chain has TRBV10-2 and TRBJ2-7; D is perhaps TRBD1 (6 bases). This CDR3 spans 14 amino acids. CDR1 and CDR2 from the germline V gene are WSHSY and SAAADI. V was cut by 5 bases and J by 0 bases, with 11 bases left in between.